This paragraph reports one TCR beta chain. Produced via immunoSEQ multiplex PCR; TCRdb's table is partial and in-frame only. Among tens of thousands of clones, about 97% were seen once, and the ten largest hold approximately 0.2%. This specimen comes from a study of technical replicates of blood from several donors. The germline V gene has CDR1 SGHVS and CDR2 FQNEAQ. The length of the CDR3 is 17 residues. J was trimmed by 2 bases and V by 2 bases; bases with no gene match: 6. This sequence originates from a human donor in good health. Specimen: T cells isolated from PBMCs. V and J are TRBV7-8 and TRBJ2-1; TRBD2 matches at 10 bases. Here the CDR3 reads CASSLRPSGRPYNEQFF. The DNA of the CDR3 is TGTGCCAGCAGCTTACGTCCTAGCGGGAGACCCTACAATGAGCAGTTCTTC.